Following are 17 T cell receptor beta chains from one sample sequenced in a study of blood T cells in healthy people across ages. A J-beta primer mix and a sample-barcoded 5' primer were used in a second PCR of about 7 to 12 cycles. Each CDR3 protein is one row after TCRdb ran MiXCR on the 5' RACE reads. The sample yields hundreds of thousands of distinct CDR3 sequences, roughly half seen once. Sequenced input: blood. These receptors all come from a woman of 80 years or more in good health.

This clonotype was seen at least ten times. This rearrangement joins TRBV5-1 to TRBJ2-5; D is undetermined. The germline V gene has CDR1 SGHRS and CDR2 YFSETQ. Between the trimmed V and J ends, which lost 3 bases and 5 bases, there was a span of 11 bases. This CDR3 has 13 residues. CDR3 region: CASSSQPVETQYF. As DNA, the CDR3 is TGCGCCAGCAGCTCTCAGCCCGTGGAGACCCAGTACTTC. The full variable domain, with the rest looked up from reference TRBV5-1 and TRBJ2-5, is KAGVTQTPRYLIKTRGQQVTLSCSPISGHRSVSWYQQTPGQGLQFLFEYFSETQRNKGNFPGRFSGRQFSNSRSEMNVSTLELGDSALYLCASSSQPVETQYFGPGTRLLVL.

The chain joins TRBV6-6 to TRBJ2-7, with D possibly matching TRBD2 (6 bases). The ends were cut back, 7 bases at V and 0 bases at J, with 16 bases in the middle. The germline V gene encodes CDR1 MNHNY and CDR2 SVGAGI (reference sequence). This CDR3 is built from 15 residues. CDR3 nucleotide sequence: TGTGCCAGCACCGGGGGACTCGAAAGCTCCTACGAGCAGTACTTC. It specifies CASTGGLESSYEQYF.

This clonotype has a handful of counts. This chain links TRBV5-6 with TRBJ2-6; unclear D gene. The V end lost 2 bases, the J end lost 0 bases, and 6 bases lay between the germline ends. In germline, CDR1 is SGHDT, CDR2 YYEEEE. The CDR3 totals 15 residues. The CDR3 loop is CASSLRLSGANVLTF. The CDR3 nucleotides read TGTGCCAGCAGCTTAAGGCTCTCTGGGGCCAACGTCCTGACTTTC.

This clonotype was detected only once. The V gene is TRBV27, the J gene TRBJ2-7; TRBD2 matches at 8 bases. This CDR3 contains 15 residues. V was clipped by 5 bases and J by 5 bases; unmatched bases: 11. Germline V gene sequence: CDR1 MNHEY, CDR2 SMNVEV (reference sequence). In DNA, the CDR3 is TGTGCCAGCAGTCCCTCCGGCGGGGGGATAAACGAGCAGTACTTC. Encoded protein: CASSPSGGGINEQYF.

The table lists this clonotype with many counts. The chain is built from TRBV3-1 and TRBJ2-1; 16 nucleotides align to TRBD2. V trimming: 4 bases; J trimming: 5 bases; junction bases outside the gene matches: 8. The CDR3 contains 18 residues. The germline V gene has CDR1 LGHDT and CDR2 YNNKEL (reference sequence). In nucleotides, the CDR3 is TGTGCCAGCAGCCTTAGAGGGACTAGCGGGAGGGGTGACAATGAGCAGTTCTTC. Its protein is CASSLRGTSGRGDNEQFF.

In its sample, this clonotype was seen a few times. The chain combines TRBV20-1 with TRBJ2-7; D call uncertain. Looked up from germline, CDR1 is DFQATT and CDR2 is SNEGSKA (reference sequence). Trimming cost V 4 bases and J 0 bases, with 13 bases left between them. This CDR3 has 14 residues. CDR3 amino acids: CSAKAGGNSYEQYF. The CDR3 DNA reads as TGCAGTGCTAAGGCCGGTGGGAACTCCTACGAGCAGTACTTC.

The table lists this clonotype with a few counts. The CDR3 loop reads CASSRTGEAGKNEQFF. The CDR3 coding sequence is TGTGCCAGCAGTAGAACAGGGGAGGCGGGGAAAAATGAGCAGTTCTTC. V usage is TRBV12-3 or TRBV12-4 and J usage is TRBJ2-1; weak D call: TRBD1 (7 bases). The CDR3 is 16 residues long. The germline V and J ends were trimmed by 5 bases and 7 bases, with 21 bases remaining between them.

This clonotype was recorded at least ten times. The genes are TRBV29-1 and TRBJ2-7; TRBD1 agrees at 10 bases. Germline lookup yields CDR1 SQVTM and CDR2 ANQGSEA. V shed 3 bases, J shed 4 bases, and the junction held 6 bases outside the gene matches. CDR3 length: 14 residues. The CDR3 DNA follows: TGCAGCGTTGACGCGACAGGGGGCGGGTACGAGCAGTACTTC. Its translation is CSVDATGGGYEQYF.

In its sample, this clonotype was seen many times. The chain links TRBV3-1 to TRBJ2-3; TRBD2 agrees at 10 bases. The CDR3 length is 14 residues. Germline trimming cut 0 bases from V and 10 bases from J; bases unmatched to any gene: 4. Germline V lookup: CDR1 LGHDT, CDR2 YNNKEL (reference sequence). This chain's CDR3 is CASSQEASGSAQYF. In nucleotides, the CDR3 is TGTGCCAGCAGCCAAGAGGCTAGCGGGAGCGCGCAGTATTTT.

This clonotype came up many times. The gene calls are TRBV7-8 and TRBJ2-7; 10 bases match TRBD2. There are 18 residues in the CDR3. The ends lost 5 bases at V and 1 base at J; junction bases unmatched: 14. Germline assignment: CDR1 SGHVS and CDR2 FQNEAQ. The CDR3 bases are TGTGCCAGCAGCCCGAGACCGCCGGGACTAGCGTATTCCTACGAGCAGTACTTC. This gives the protein CASSPRPPGLAYSYEQYF.

The chain has TRBV5-1 and TRBJ1-2; tentatively, D is TRBD1 (6 bases). The V and J ends lost 5 bases and 3 bases respectively, with 8 bases between them. CDR1 and CDR2 from the germline V gene are SGHRS and YFSETQ. This CDR3 is 12 amino acids long. CDR3 in amino acids: CASSAGDYGYTF. The CDR3 DNA reads TGCGCCAGCAGTGCAGGGGACTATGGCTACACCTTC.

This clonotype ranks as medium-sized (0.01 to 0.1%). This rearrangement joins TRBV27 to TRBJ2-7, with a weak D call TRBD1 (6 bases). Germline values: CDR1 MNHEY, CDR2 SMNVEV (reference sequence). V was clipped by 5 bases and J by 2 bases, with 22 bases between them. There are 17 residues in the CDR3. The CDR3 sequence: CASSDLRQDVIPYEQYF. As DNA, the CDR3 is TGTGCCAGCAGTGACCTTAGACAGGATGTCATCCCCTACGAGCAGTACTTC.

The chain employs TRBV24-1 and TRBJ2-3; 9 nucleotides align to TRBD2. This CDR3 has 19 residues. Germline-derived CDR1 and CDR2 are KGHDR and SFDVKD. V was clipped by 3 bases and J by 2 bases; unmatched bases: 14. The DNA of the CDR3 is TGTGCCACCAGTGATCCAGCCTGGCGGGAGGGGCTTTCCACAGATACGCAGTATTTT. Translating it yields CATSDPAWREGLSTDTQYF.

This clonotype was counted at least ten times. The chain is built from TRBV27 and TRBJ2-5, with D perhaps TRBD2 (8 bases). The CDR3 covers 17 residues. The V end lost 3 bases, the J end lost 1 base, and 18 bases lay between the germline ends. Germline lookup yields CDR1 MNHEY and CDR2 SMNVEV (reference sequence). CDR3 nucleotides: TGTGCCAGCAGTTTCCGGGAGGGGGCGAGATTCCAAGAGACCCAGTACTTC. It codes for CASSFREGARFQETQYF.

In its sample, this clonotype was seen a few times. A read error may explain this, as a much larger clone is one base away. V is TRBV5-1 and J is TRBJ2-1; D is unresolved. Looked up from germline, CDR1 is SGHRS and CDR2 is YFSETQ. The germline V and J ends were trimmed by 3 bases and 4 bases, with 8 bases remaining between them. The CDR3 is 13 amino acids. The chain's CDR3 is CASSWEGYNEQFF. The CDR3 region has the DNA TGCGCCAGCAGCTGGGAAGGGTACAATGAGCAGTTCTTC.

This sequence joins TRBV5-1 and TRBJ2-4; the match to TRBD2 covers 14 bases. Per the germline V gene, CDR1 is SGHRS and CDR2 is YFSETQ. The CDR3 runs to 16 residues. V was pared by 1 base and J by 5 bases, with 2 bases of the junction left unmatched. The CDR3 nucleotides are TGCGCCAGCAGCTTGATGGGACTAGCGGGAGAAAACATTCAGTACTTC. It is translated as CASSLMGLAGENIQYF.

The chain has TRBV6-6 and TRBJ2-5; unclear D gene. The germline V gene encodes CDR1 MNHNY and CDR2 SVGAGI (reference sequence). The V end lost 7 bases, the J end lost 3 bases, and 9 bases lay between the germline ends. The CDR3 extends over 12 amino acids. This CDR3 reads CASTSTEETQYF. CDR3 coding DNA: TGTGCCAGCACCTCCACGGAAGAGACCCAGTACTTC.